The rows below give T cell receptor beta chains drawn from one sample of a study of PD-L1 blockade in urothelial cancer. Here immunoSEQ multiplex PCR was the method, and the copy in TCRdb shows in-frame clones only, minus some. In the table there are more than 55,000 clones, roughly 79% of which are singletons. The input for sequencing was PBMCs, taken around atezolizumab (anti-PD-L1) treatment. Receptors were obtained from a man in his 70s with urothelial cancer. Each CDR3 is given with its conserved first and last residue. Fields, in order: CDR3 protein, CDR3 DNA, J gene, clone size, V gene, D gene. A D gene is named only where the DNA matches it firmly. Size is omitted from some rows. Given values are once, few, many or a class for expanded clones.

CDR3 protein: CASSPTGVLPYEQYF; CDR3 DNA: TGTGCCAGCAGTCCGACAGGGGTCCTCCCCTACGAGCAGTACTTC; J gene: TRBJ2-7; clone size: NA; V gene: TRBV25-1; D gene: TRBD1
CDR3 protein: CATSRETGGNEKLFF; CDR3 DNA: TGTGCCACCAGCAGAGAGACAGGGGGGAATGAAAAACTGTTTTTT; J gene: TRBJ1-4; clone size: NA; V gene: TRBV15; D gene: TRBD1
CDR3 protein: CAISNRREGRGTEAFF; CDR3 DNA: TGTGCCATCAGTAACAGACGGGAGGGGAGGGGCACTGAAGCTTTCTTT; J gene: TRBJ1-1; clone size: NA; V gene: TRBV10-3; D gene: NA
CDR3 protein: CASSIGQGSANYGYTF; CDR3 DNA: TGCGCCAGCAGCATAGGACAGGGATCAGCTAACTATGGCTACACCTTC; J gene: TRBJ1-2; clone size: NA; V gene: TRBV5-1; D gene: TRBD1
CDR3 protein: CASSFLQGDTQYF; CDR3 DNA: TGTGCCAGCAGCTTCCTACAGGGAGATACGCAGTATTTT; J gene: TRBJ2-3; clone size: NA; V gene: TRBV11-2; D gene: NA
CDR3 protein: CAIRTSGGGNNEQFF; CDR3 DNA: TGTGCCATCAGAACTAGCGGGGGAGGGAACAATGAGCAGTTCTTC; J gene: TRBJ2-1; clone size: NA; V gene: TRBV10-3; D gene: TRBD2
CDR3 protein: CASSPTRGSIYQPQHF; CDR3 DNA: TGTGCCAGCAGTCCAACCAGGGGCTCTATCTATCAGCCCCAGCATTTT; J gene: TRBJ1-5; clone size: few; V gene: TRBV27; D gene: NA
CDR3 protein: CASSPDRGLQPQHF; CDR3 DNA: TGTGCCAGTTCCCCGGACAGGGGGCTTCAGCCCCAGCATTTT; J gene: TRBJ1-5; clone size: NA; V gene: TRBV19; D gene: TRBD1
CDR3 protein: CASRLALHPGQGEQEQFF; CDR3 DNA: TGTGCAAGTCGCTTAGCACTGCACCCGGGACAGGGGGAGCAAGAGCAGTTCTTC; J gene: TRBJ2-1; clone size: NA; V gene: TRBV12-2; D gene: NA
CDR3 protein: CASSPLQGSSPLHF; CDR3 DNA: TGTGCCAGCAGTCCCCTCCAGGGGAGTTCACCCCTCCACTTT; J gene: TRBJ1-6; clone size: NA; V gene: TRBV2; D gene: NA
CDR3 protein: CASSLDRGNNEQYF; CDR3 DNA: TGTGCCAGCAGCTTAGACAGGGGAAATAACGAGCAGTACTTC; J gene: TRBJ2-7; clone size: NA; V gene: TRBV11-2; D gene: NA
CDR3 protein: CASSERGDRGVDTQYF; CDR3 DNA: TGTGCCAGCAGTGAAAGGGGGGACAGGGGTGTAGATACGCAGTATTTT; J gene: TRBJ2-3; clone size: few; V gene: TRBV25-1; D gene: TRBD1
CDR3 protein: CASTRARREGHNEQFF; CDR3 DNA: TGTGCCAGCACCCGGGCCAGGAGGGAGGGACACAATGAGCAGTTCTTC; J gene: TRBJ2-1; clone size: NA; V gene: TRBV7-8; D gene: TRBD2
CDR3 protein: CASSFSVRGGETQYF; CDR3 DNA: TGTGCCAGCAGCTTCAGCGTCAGGGGAGGGGAGACCCAGTACTTC; J gene: TRBJ2-5; clone size: NA; V gene: TRBV7-2; D gene: NA
CDR3 protein: CASSPGVRGGAENEQFF; CDR3 DNA: TGCGCCAGCAGCCCGGGGGTACGCGGGGGGGCCGAAAATGAGCAGTTCTTC; J gene: TRBJ2-1; clone size: few; V gene: TRBV5-1; D gene: TRBD2
CDR3 protein: CASSLQGPTSGNTIYF; CDR3 DNA: TGCGCCAGCAGCCTACAGGGTCCTACCTCTGGAAACACCATATATTTT; J gene: TRBJ1-3; clone size: NA; V gene: TRBV5-1; D gene: NA
CDR3 protein: CASSYGGSNEQFF; CDR3 DNA: TGTGCCAGCAGCTATGGAGGGAGCAATGAGCAGTTCTTC; J gene: TRBJ2-1; clone size: NA; V gene: TRBV11-2; D gene: NA
CDR3 protein: CASSFRAGGPNEQFF; CDR3 DNA: TGTGCCAGCAGCTTCCGGGCGGGGGGGCCAAATGAGCAGTTCTTC; J gene: TRBJ2-1; clone size: few; V gene: TRBV7-2; D gene: TRBD2
CDR3 protein: CASSLQGVRGEAFF; CDR3 DNA: TGTGCCAGCAGCTTGCAAGGGGTGAGAGGTGAAGCTTTCTTT; J gene: TRBJ1-1; clone size: NA; V gene: TRBV5-4; D gene: NA
CDR3 protein: CASSTSGRGKNIQYF; CDR3 DNA: TGTGCCAGCAGCACCTCTGGGCGGGGGAAAAACATTCAGTACTTC; J gene: TRBJ2-4; clone size: NA; V gene: TRBV5-4; D gene: TRBD2
CDR3 protein: CASSPRGTGNTIYF; CDR3 DNA: TGTGCCAGCTCCCCCAGGGGCACTGGAAACACCATATATTTT; J gene: TRBJ1-3; clone size: medium-sized; V gene: TRBV5-6; D gene: NA
CDR3 protein: CASSLGQPGEQYF; CDR3 DNA: TGCGCCAGCAGCTTGGGACAGCCCGGCGAGCAGTACTTC; J gene: TRBJ2-7; clone size: NA; V gene: TRBV5-1; D gene: NA
CDR3 protein: CASSSGHRTDTQYF; CDR3 DNA: TGTGCCAGCAGCTCGGGACACCGCACAGATACGCAGTATTTT; J gene: TRBJ2-3; clone size: NA; V gene: TRBV13; D gene: NA
CDR3 protein: CATSRVAGATEAFF; CDR3 DNA: TGTGCCACCAGCAGAGTAGCAGGGGCCACTGAAGCTTTCTTT; J gene: TRBJ1-1; clone size: NA; V gene: TRBV15; D gene: NA
CDR3 protein: CASSVDGQVGYTF; CDR3 DNA: TGTGCCAGCAGCGTTGATGGACAGGTTGGCTACACCTTC; J gene: TRBJ1-2; clone size: NA; V gene: TRBV9; D gene: TRBD1
CDR3 protein: CAIGTSEHYEQYF; CDR3 DNA: TGTGCCATCGGGACTAGCGAACATTACGAGCAGTACTTC; J gene: TRBJ2-7; clone size: few; V gene: TRBV6-1; D gene: TRBD2
CDR3 protein: CASTHRGNTEAFF; CDR3 DNA: TGTGCCAGCACCCACAGGGGGAACACTGAAGCTTTCTTT; J gene: TRBJ1-1; clone size: NA; V gene: TRBV5-6; D gene: TRBD1
CDR3 protein: CASKSTGTGASPLHF; CDR3 DNA: TGTGCCAGCAAGTCAACCGGGACAGGGGCCTCACCCCTCCACTTT; J gene: TRBJ1-6; clone size: NA; V gene: TRBV6-4; D gene: TRBD1
CDR3 protein: CASNTDRVGGANVLTF; CDR3 DNA: TGTGCCAGCAACACCGACAGGGTAGGGGGGGCCAACGTCCTGACTTTC; J gene: TRBJ2-6; clone size: NA; V gene: TRBV6-6; D gene: TRBD1
CDR3 protein: CAISVYYGYTF; CDR3 DNA: TGTGCCATCAGTGTCTACTATGGCTACACCTTC; J gene: TRBJ1-2; clone size: once; V gene: TRBV10-3; D gene: NA
CDR3 protein: CASSVALVSSAGSPLHF; CDR3 DNA: TGTGCCAGCAGCGTAGCTTTGGTCAGCTCGGCAGGTTCACCCCTCCACTTT; J gene: TRBJ1-6; clone size: NA; V gene: TRBV9; D gene: NA
CDR3 protein: CASNTGALSYEQYF; CDR3 DNA: TGTGCCAGCAACACAGGGGCACTCTCCTACGAGCAGTACTTC; J gene: TRBJ2-7; clone size: NA; V gene: TRBV5-6; D gene: TRBD1
CDR3 protein: CASRPPQGRGYGYTF; CDR3 DNA: TGTGCCAGCAGACCTCCACAGGGTAGGGGTTATGGCTACACCTTC; J gene: TRBJ1-2; clone size: NA; V gene: TRBV28; D gene: NA
CDR3 protein: CASSAGTGSRYEQYF; CDR3 DNA: TGTGCCAGCAGTGCGGGGACAGGGTCCCGCTACGAGCAGTACTTC; J gene: TRBJ2-7; clone size: NA; V gene: TRBV2; D gene: TRBD1
CDR3 protein: CAISAEGTYGYTF; CDR3 DNA: TGTGCCATCAGTGCGGAGGGTACCTATGGCTACACCTTC; J gene: TRBJ1-2; clone size: NA; V gene: TRBV10-3; D gene: NA
CDR3 protein: CASILELFF; CDR3 DNA: TGTGCCAGTATACTCGAACTGTTTTTT; J gene: TRBJ1-4; clone size: NA; V gene: TRBV19; D gene: NA
CDR3 protein: CASSLDRDYGYTF; CDR3 DNA: TGTGCCAGCTCCCTAGACAGGGACTATGGCTACACCTTC; J gene: TRBJ1-2; clone size: NA; V gene: TRBV27; D gene: TRBD1
CDR3 protein: CASSLGTRDSPLHF; CDR3 DNA: TGCGCCAGCAGCTTGGGTACCCGGGATTCACCCCTCCACTTT; J gene: TRBJ1-6; clone size: NA; V gene: TRBV5-1; D gene: NA
CDR3 protein: CASSFGQLGEAFF; CDR3 DNA: TGTGCCAGCAGCTTCGGACAGCTTGGTGAAGCTTTCTTT; J gene: TRBJ1-1; clone size: NA; V gene: TRBV7-9; D gene: NA
CDR3 protein: CASSLGNREMNTEAFF; CDR3 DNA: TGTGCCAGCAGCTTAGGTAATAGGGAGATGAACACTGAAGCTTTCTTT; J gene: TRBJ1-1; clone size: NA; V gene: TRBV5-4; D gene: NA